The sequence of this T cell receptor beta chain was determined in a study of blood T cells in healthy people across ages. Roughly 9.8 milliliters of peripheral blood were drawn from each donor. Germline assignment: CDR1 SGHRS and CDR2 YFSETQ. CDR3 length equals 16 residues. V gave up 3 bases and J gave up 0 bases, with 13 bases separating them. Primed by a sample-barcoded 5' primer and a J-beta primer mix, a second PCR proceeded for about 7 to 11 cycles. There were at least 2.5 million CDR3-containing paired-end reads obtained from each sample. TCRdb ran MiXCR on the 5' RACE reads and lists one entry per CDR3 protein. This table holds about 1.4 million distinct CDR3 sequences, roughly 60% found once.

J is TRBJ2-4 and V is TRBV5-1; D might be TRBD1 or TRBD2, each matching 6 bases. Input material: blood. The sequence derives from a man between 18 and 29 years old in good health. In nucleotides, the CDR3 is TGCGCCAGCAGCTCGATTGGGGGGCTAGCCAAAAACATTCAGTACTTC. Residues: CASSSIGGLAKNIQYF.